The clone carrying this T cell receptor beta chain was observed a handful of times. Germline V gene sequence: CDR1 LNHDA, CDR2 SQIVND (reference sequence). The V and J ends lost 4 bases and 3 bases, in that order; junction bases with no gene match: 5. The CDR3 contains 15 residues. Researchers used 5'RACE with constant-segment primers to make TCR alpha and TCR beta cDNA libraries that carry sample barcodes and UMIs. TCRdb re-called the 5' RACE reads with MiXCR, one entry per CDR3 protein. The sample lists a few hundred thousand distinct CDR3 sequences, around 21% occurring once. These data belong to a study of T-cell memory formation after mild COVID-19.

The chain couples TRBV19 to TRBJ1-1; 10 bases are shared with TRBD1. Specimen: PBMCs or a T cell subset sorted from them (not recorded which). This TCR derives from an adult woman who had mild COVID-19 (a few samples of this study predate the infection). Cell type and time point are not known. The CDR3 loop is CASSRRQGADTEAFF. The CDR3 region has the DNA TGTGCCAGTAGTAGGCGACAGGGGGCGGACACTGAAGCTTTCTTT. The full variable domain, its missing parts supplied by reference TRBV19 and TRBJ1-1, is DGGITQSPKYLFRKEGQNVTLSCEQNLNHDAMYWYRQDPGQGLRLIYYSQIVNDFQKGDIAEGYSVSREKKESFPLTVTSAQKNPTAFYLCASSRRQGADTEAFFGQGTRLTVV.